This T cell receptor beta chain was documented in a study of blood T cell repertoires in COVID-19. In this sample, this clone turned up once. Cohort allocation depended upon clinical history that participants reported. The CDR3 extends over 15 amino acids. Deletions cut 2 bases from V and 0 bases from J, with 11 bases between. Looked up from germline, CDR1 is ENHRY and CDR2 is SYGVKD. Authors' data handling: The assay estimated nucleated cells by amplifying reference gene primers. The method was immunoSEQ multiplex PCR; TCRdb's version includes in-frame clones alone and lacks a portion of them. V, J and clone size derive from that table, while D and trimming were established from the DNA sequence. The sample comprises 300,000 to 500,000 clones, nearly 90% of which are singletons, and 2% to 2.5% rests with the top ten.

What was sequenced was PBMCs or T cells enriched from blood (not recorded which). The chain links TRBV10-3 to TRBJ2-7, with unresolved D. The source of this sequence is a woman aged 40 to 50 with acute COVID-19. Here the CDR3 DNA reads TGTGCCATCAGTGAGGACATCCCTTCCTCCTACGAGCAGTACTTC. It yields the protein CAISEDIPSSYEQYF.